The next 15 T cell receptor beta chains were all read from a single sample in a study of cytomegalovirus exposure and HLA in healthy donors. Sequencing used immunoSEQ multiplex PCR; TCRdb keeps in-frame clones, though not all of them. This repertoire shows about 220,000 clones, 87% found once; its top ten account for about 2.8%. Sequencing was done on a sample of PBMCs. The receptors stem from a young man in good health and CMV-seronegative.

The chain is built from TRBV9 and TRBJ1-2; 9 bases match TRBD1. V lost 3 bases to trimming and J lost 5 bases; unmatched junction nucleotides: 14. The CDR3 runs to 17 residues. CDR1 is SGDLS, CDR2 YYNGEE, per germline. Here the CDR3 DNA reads TGTGCCAGCAGCGGGATCACAGGGGGCAACGGGCTATATGGCTACACCTTC. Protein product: CASSGITGGNGLYGYTF.

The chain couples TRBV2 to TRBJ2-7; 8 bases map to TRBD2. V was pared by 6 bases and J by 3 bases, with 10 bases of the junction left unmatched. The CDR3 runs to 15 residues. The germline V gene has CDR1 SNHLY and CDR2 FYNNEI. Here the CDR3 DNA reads TGTGCCAGCAGGGCAACAGCGGGGGCCCACTACGAGCAGTACTTC. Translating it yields CASRATAGAHYEQYF. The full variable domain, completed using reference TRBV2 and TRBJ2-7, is EPEVTQTPSHQVTQMGQEVILRCVPISNHLYFYWYRQILGQKVEFLVSFYNNEISEKSEIFDDQFSVERPDGSNFTLKIRSTKLEDSAMYFCASRATAGAHYEQYFGPGTRLTVT.

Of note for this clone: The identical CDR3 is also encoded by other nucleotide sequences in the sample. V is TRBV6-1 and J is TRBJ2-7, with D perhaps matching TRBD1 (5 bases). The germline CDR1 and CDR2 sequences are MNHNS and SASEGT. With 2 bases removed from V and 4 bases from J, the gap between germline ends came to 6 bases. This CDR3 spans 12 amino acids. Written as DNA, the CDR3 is TGTGCCAGCAGTGAATCAGGGTACGAGCAGTACTTC. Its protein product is CASSESGYEQYF.

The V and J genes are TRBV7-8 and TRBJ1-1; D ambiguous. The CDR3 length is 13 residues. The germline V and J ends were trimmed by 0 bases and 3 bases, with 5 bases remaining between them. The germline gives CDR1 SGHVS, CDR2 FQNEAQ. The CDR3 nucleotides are TGTGCCAGCAGCTTAGCGGGCTACACTGAAGCTTTCTTT. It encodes CASSLAGYTEAFF.

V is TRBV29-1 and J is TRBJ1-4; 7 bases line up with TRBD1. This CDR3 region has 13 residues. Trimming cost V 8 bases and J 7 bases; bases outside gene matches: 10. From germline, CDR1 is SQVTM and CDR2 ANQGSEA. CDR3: CSTSTGATEKLFF. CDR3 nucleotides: TGCAGCACATCAACAGGGGCAACTGAAAAACTGTTTTTT. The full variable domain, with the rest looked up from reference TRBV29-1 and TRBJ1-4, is SAVISQKPSRDICQRGTSLTIQCQVDSQVTMMFWYRQQPGQSLTLIATANQGSEATYESGFVIDKFPISRPNLTFSTLTVSNMSPEDSSIYLCSTSTGATEKLFFGSGTQLSVL.

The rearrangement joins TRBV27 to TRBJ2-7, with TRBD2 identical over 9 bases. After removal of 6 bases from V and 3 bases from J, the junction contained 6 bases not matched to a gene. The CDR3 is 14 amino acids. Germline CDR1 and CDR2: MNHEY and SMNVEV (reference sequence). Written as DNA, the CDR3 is TGTGCCAGCAGCCACTTGACTAGCGGCTACGAGCAGTACTTC. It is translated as CASSHLTSGYEQYF.

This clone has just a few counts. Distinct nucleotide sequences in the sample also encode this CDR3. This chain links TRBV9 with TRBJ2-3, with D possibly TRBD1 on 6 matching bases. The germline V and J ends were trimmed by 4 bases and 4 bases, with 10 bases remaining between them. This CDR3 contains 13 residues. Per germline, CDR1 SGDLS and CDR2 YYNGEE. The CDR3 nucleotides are TGTGCCAGCAGCCAGGGGTCCCCAGATACGCAGTATTTT. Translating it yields CASSQGSPDTQYF. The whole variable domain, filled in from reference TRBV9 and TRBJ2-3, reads DSGVTQTPKHLITATGQRVTLRCSPRSGDLSVYWYQQSLDQGLQFLIQYYNGEERAKGNILERFSAQQFPDLHSELNLSSLELGDSALYFCASSQGSPDTQYFGPGTRLTVL.

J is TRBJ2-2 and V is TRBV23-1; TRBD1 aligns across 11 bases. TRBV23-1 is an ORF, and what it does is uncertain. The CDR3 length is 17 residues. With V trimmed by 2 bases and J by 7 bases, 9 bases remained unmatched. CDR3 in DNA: TGCGCCAGCAGTCAACGGACAGGGGGCGAAACATTCGGGGAGCTGTTTTTT. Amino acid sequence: CASSQRTGGETFGELFF.

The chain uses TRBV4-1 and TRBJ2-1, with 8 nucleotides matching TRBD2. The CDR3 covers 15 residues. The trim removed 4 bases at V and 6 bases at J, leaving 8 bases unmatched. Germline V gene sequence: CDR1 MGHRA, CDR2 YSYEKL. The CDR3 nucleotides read TGCGCCAGCAGCCTCCGGGAGGGCTATATCAATGAGCAGTTCTTC. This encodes CASSLREGYINEQFF.

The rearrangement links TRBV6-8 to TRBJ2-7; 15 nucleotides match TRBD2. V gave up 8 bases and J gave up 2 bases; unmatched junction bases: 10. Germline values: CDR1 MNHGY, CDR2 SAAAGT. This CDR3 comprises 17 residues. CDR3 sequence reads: CASRQGLAGGDTYEQYF. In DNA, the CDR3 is TGTGCCAGCCGGCAGGGACTAGCGGGAGGCGACACCTACGAGCAGTACTTC.

This CDR3 is CASSRTSEDTQYF. The CDR3 bases are TGTGCCAGCAGTAGGACTAGCGAAGATACGCAGTATTTT. The chain couples TRBV5-4 to TRBJ2-3, with 9 bases identical to TRBD2. V dropped 5 bases and J dropped 5; count of bases not matched to a gene: 3. The CDR3 is 13 amino acids. In germline, CDR1 is SGHNT, CDR2 YYREEE (reference sequence).

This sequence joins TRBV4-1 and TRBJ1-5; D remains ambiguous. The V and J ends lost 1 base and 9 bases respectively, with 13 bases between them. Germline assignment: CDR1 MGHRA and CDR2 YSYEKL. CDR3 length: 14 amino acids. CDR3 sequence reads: CASSQGSRVPPQHF. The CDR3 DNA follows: TGCGCCAGCAGCCAAGGGTCCCGGGTCCCGCCCCAGCATTTT.

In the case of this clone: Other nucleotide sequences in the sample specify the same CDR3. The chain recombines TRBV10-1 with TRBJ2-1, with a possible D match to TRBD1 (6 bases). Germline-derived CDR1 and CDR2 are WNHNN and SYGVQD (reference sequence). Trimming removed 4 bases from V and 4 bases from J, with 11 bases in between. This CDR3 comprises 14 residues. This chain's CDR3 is CASSGGRGYNEQFF. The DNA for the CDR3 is TGCGCCAGCAGTGGTGGCAGGGGTTACAATGAGCAGTTCTTC.

This CDR3 reads CATPSWLATFHEQFF. In DNA form, the CDR3 reads TGTGCCACCCCCAGTTGGCTAGCGACTTTTCATGAGCAGTTCTTC. V usage is TRBV15 and J usage is TRBJ2-1, with D tentatively TRBD2 (6 bases). This CDR3 is 15 amino acids long. Germline V lookup: CDR1 LNHNV, CDR2 YYDKDF (reference sequence). Trimming shortened V by 8 bases and J by 8 bases, and 22 bases separated the two germline ends.

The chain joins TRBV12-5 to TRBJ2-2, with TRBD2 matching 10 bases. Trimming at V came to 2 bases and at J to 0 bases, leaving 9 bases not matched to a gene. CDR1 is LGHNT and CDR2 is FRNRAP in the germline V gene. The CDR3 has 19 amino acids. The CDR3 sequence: CASGLPLSLAGTNTGELFF. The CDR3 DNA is TGTGCTAGTGGTTTGCCCCTCTCACTAGCGGGAACGAACACCGGGGAGCTGTTTTTT.